These 8 T cell receptor beta chains share one sample of origin, sequenced in a study of cytomegalovirus exposure and HLA in healthy donors. Profiled with immunoSEQ multiplex PCR; TCRdb holds only in-frame clones, not every one. This sample yields 100,000 or so clones, of which about 90% are seen a single time; 6% to 6.5% belongs to the top ten. Sample: PBMCs. The receptors were gathered from a man between 18 and 35 years old in good health and CMV-seropositive.

This chain links TRBV14 with TRBJ2-7; 11 bases agree with TRBD1. V lost 8 bases to trimming and J lost 4 bases; unmatched junction nucleotides: 7. The CDR3 consists of 14 residues. The germline V gene encodes CDR1 SGHDN and CDR2 FVKESK. CDR3 amino acids: CASDKGQGAYEQYF. The DNA for the CDR3 is TGTGCCAGCGACAAAGGACAGGGGGCATACGAGCAGTACTTC.

The chain uses TRBV18 and TRBJ1-5; D unclear. The V end lost 1 base, the J end lost 0 bases, and 13 bases lay between the germline ends. Germline CDR1 reads KGHSH; CDR2 reads LQKENI. The CDR3 is 17 residues long. CDR3 coding DNA: TGTGCCAGCTCACCACAGGGAGTTTACGATAGCAATCAGCCCCAGCATTTT. It specifies CASSPQGVYDSNQPQHF. The complete variable domain, with remaining parts taken from reference TRBV18 and TRBJ1-5, reads NAGVMQNPRHLVRRRGQEARLRCSPMKGHSHVYWYRQLPEEGLKFMVYLQKENIIDESGMPKERFSAEFPKEGPSILRIQQVVRGDSAAYFCASSPQGVYDSNQPQHFGDGTRLSIL.

The rearrangement uses TRBV6-5 and TRBJ1-1; D gene ambiguous. Germline lookup yields CDR1 MNHEY and CDR2 SVGAGI. The CDR3 contains 13 residues. Trimming left V 6 bases short and J 2 bases short, with 10 bases between. The CDR3 bases are TGTGCCAGCAGACGGAGCCTAAACACTGAAGCTTTCTTT. Translating it yields CASRRSLNTEAFF.

The rearrangement links TRBV4-1 to TRBJ2-1, with TRBD2 matching 10 bases. The CDR3 totals 14 residues. V trimming: 1 base; J trimming: 8 bases; junction bases outside the gene matches: 2. Germline CDR1 and CDR2: MGHRA and YSYEKL. Here the CDR3 reads CASSQVLAGYEQFF. The CDR3, as DNA: TGCGCCAGCAGCCAAGTACTAGCGGGATATGAGCAGTTCTTC.

On this clone: The junction and the germline gene differ at one end; a read error may be behind it. The chain couples TRBV7-2 to TRBJ1-1; D is undetermined. The CDR3 length is 13 residues. Germline-derived CDR1 and CDR2 are SGHTA and FQGNSA. The CDR3 bases are TGTGCCAGCAGCTTAACCTGGAACAGTGAAGCTTTCTTT. This codes for CASSLTWNSEAFF.

This chain joins TRBV11-3 and TRBJ2-7; 9 nucleotides align to TRBD1. Germline assignment: CDR1 SGHNT and CDR2 YENEEA. Trimming took 7 bases from V and 3 from J; bases not matched to a gene: 4. This CDR3 has 13 amino acids. The CDR3 bases are TGTGCCAGCACTAGGACAGGGGTCTACGAGCAGTACTTC. Translation gives CASTRTGVYEQYF.

This clone has a count of ten or more. The chain has TRBV6-4 and TRBJ2-3; 14 nucleotides line up with TRBD2. The CDR3 has 16 residues. V lost 0 bases and J lost 4; bases outside the gene matches: 0. Germline CDR1 reads MRHNA; CDR2 reads SNTAGT. The CDR3 bases are TGTGCCAGCAGTGACTCGACTAGCGGGGGGGCAGATACGCAGTATTTT. It yields the protein CASSDSTSGGADTQYF.

The chain has TRBV2 and TRBJ1-2; TRBD1 agrees at 10 bases. CDR1 SNHLY and CDR2 FYNNEI come from the germline V gene. Losses at the gene ends were 8 bases for V and 6 bases for J; bases not matched to a gene: 18. CDR3 length: 17 residues. CDR3 protein: CASEVDPSRQGADGYTF. The CDR3 region has the DNA TGTGCCAGCGAGGTAGACCCTTCGAGACAGGGGGCGGATGGCTACACCTTC.